A few counts support the clone carrying this T cell receptor beta chain. Its antigen is unidentified. Trimming shortened V by 9 bases and J by 1 base, and 9 bases separated the two germline ends. This CDR3 is 12 amino acids long. The germline V gene encodes CDR1 LNHDA and CDR2 SQIVND (reference sequence). The data were obtained in a study of beta chain features in type 1 diabetes. Findings of the study overall: Among all four CD4+ subsets, Type 1 diabetes patients had TCRB CDR3s that were moderately but significantly shorter. Any HLA type influence on TCRB rearrangement was left unresolved here.

As every portion of the isolated RNA was reverse transcribed, the sequencing read expressed TCRB transcripts. Produced via immunoSEQ multiplex PCR; TCRdb's table is partial and in-frame only. The sample shows about 650,000 clones, 12% of them seen only once. The chain uses TRBV19 and TRBJ1-1; D is uncertain. The sequenced sample consisted of naive CD4+ T cells from blood. The receptor was isolated from a man under 40 with type 1 diabetes. CDR3 loop: CASKEGNTEAFF. The DNA of the CDR3 is TGTGCCAGCAAGGAGGGGAACACTGAAGCTTTCTTT.